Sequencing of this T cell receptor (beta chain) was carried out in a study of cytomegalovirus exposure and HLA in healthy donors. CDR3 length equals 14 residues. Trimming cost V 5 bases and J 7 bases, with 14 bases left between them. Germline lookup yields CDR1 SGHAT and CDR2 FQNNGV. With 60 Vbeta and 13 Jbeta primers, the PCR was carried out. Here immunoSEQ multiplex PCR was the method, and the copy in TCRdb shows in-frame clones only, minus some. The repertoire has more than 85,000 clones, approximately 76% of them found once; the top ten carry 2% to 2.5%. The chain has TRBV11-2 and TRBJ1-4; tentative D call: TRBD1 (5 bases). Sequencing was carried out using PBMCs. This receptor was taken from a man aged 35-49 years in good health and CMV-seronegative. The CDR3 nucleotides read TGTGCCAGCAGCCAAATCCGACAGCCTGAAAAACTGTTTTTT. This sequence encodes CASSQIRQPEKLFF.